One sample yielded the 5 T cell receptor beta chains listed below, sequenced in a study of T cell responses to AZD1222 COVID-19 vaccine. TCRdb's table, derived via immunoSEQ multiplex PCR, lists solely in-frame clones and lacks some. The sample lists about 130,000 clones, approximately 88% occurring once. The material was peripheral blood, obtained on day 0 of AZD1222 vaccination. These receptors were collected from an adult in good health.

The chain carries TRBV5-1 and TRBJ2-7; TRBD1 or TRBD2 may be the D gene (5 bases each). Germline CDR1 reads SGHRS; CDR2 reads YFSETQ. Trimming shortened V by 4 bases and J by 4 bases, and 12 bases separated the two germline ends. The CDR3 covers 13 residues. The CDR3 DNA follows: TGCGCCAGCAGCCGAGACAGACTATACGAGCAGTACTTC. It specifies CASSRDRLYEQYF.

This chain uses TRBV7-2 with TRBJ2-1; 13 bases match TRBD2. The V segment lost 5 bases and the J segment 4 bases; nucleotides outside the gene matches: 2. The germline V gene encodes CDR1 SGHTA and CDR2 FQGNSA. This CDR3 spans 15 amino acids. The CDR3 nucleotides are TGTGCCAGCAGCGCGGGACTAGCGGGGTACAATGAGCAGTTCTTC. Its protein product is CASSAGLAGYNEQFF.

The chain links TRBV7-3 to TRBJ2-1; D gene unclear. This CDR3 has 15 residues. Trimming pared 5 bases from V and 0 bases from J, leaving 11 bases between. Germline values: CDR1 SGHTA, CDR2 FQGTGA. The CDR3 sequence is CASSPTLSSYNEQFF. Written as DNA, the CDR3 is TGTGCCAGCAGCCCGACTTTGAGCTCCTACAATGAGCAGTTCTTC.

In DNA, the CDR3 is TGTGCCAGCAGGGCGGAGGCGGCCTACGAGCAGTACTTC. Translation: CASRAEAAYEQYF. This chain connects TRBV6-5 to TRBJ2-7, with D perhaps matching TRBD2 (5 bases). CDR3 size: 13 residues. The V gene's germline CDR1 is MNHEY and CDR2 SVGAGI. V lost 6 bases, J lost 2 bases, and 11 bases lay in between.

This clone was observed once. The genes are TRBV7-2 and TRBJ1-2, with D unclear. This CDR3 contains 13 residues. Per germline, CDR1 SGHTA and CDR2 FQGNSA. V dropped 2 bases and J dropped 3 bases, with 7 bases sitting between them. CDR3 nucleotide sequence: TGTGCCAGCAGCTTAACTAACGACTATGGCTACACCTTC. This sequence encodes CASSLTNDYGYTF.